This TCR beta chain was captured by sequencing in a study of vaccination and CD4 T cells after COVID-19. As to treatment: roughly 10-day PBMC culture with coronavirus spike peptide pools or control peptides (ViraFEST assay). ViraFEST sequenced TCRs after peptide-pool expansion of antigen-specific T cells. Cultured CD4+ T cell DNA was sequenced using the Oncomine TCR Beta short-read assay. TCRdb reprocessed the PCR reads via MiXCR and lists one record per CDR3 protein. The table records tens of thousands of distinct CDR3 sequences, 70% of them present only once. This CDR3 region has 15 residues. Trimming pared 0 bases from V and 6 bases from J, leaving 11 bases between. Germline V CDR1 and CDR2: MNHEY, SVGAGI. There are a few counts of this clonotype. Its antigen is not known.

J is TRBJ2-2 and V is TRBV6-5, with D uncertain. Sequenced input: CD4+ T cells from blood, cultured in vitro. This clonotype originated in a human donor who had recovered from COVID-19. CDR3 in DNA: TGTGCCAGCAGTTACTCGAAGATCCAGCCCGGGGAGCTGTTTTTT. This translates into CASSYSKIQPGELFF.